This TCR beta chain was identified during a study of blood T cell repertoires in COVID-19. Study context: PBMCs, B-cell-depleted T cells, or T cells provided the cDNA or gDNA that made up the material.

In the source study's methods: Reference gene primer amplification yielded estimated nucleated cell counts. Produced via immunoSEQ multiplex PCR; TCRdb's table is partial and in-frame only. That table furnishes V, J and clone size, whereas the DNA furnished D and trimming. Among around 300,000 clones listed, approximately 85% were seen once. Adults between roughly 18 and 90 years of age took part from 24 US areas. The length of the CDR3 is 15 residues. The germline V gene encodes CDR1 SGHAT and CDR2 FQNNGV. Trimming removed 2 bases from V and 6 bases from J; junction bases left unmatched: 4. The J gene is TRBJ2-1, the V gene TRBV11-2, with 10 bases matching TRBD2. This receptor was obtained from a woman aged 25 to 39 who had recovered from COVID-19. The sample taken for sequencing was PBMCs or T cells enriched from blood (not recorded which). Here the CDR3 reads CASSLLAGARNEQFF. The CDR3 DNA is TGTGCCAGCAGCTTACTAGCGGGGGCCCGCAATGAGCAGTTCTTC.